This TCR beta chain comes out of a study of blood T cells in healthy people across ages. Trimming took 5 bases from V and 4 from J; bases not matched to a gene: 10. This CDR3 is 16 amino acids long. Germline assignment: CDR1 SEHNR and CDR2 FQNEAQ (reference sequence). Through a sample-barcoded 5' primer and a J-beta primer mix, a second PCR was run for about 6 to 11 cycles. MiXCR, applied by TCRdb to the 5' RACE reads, yields one record per CDR3 protein. The data contain over 1,500,000 distinct CDR3 sequences, roughly 43% of them seen just once; the ten biggest clones take up roughly 24%. Staff drew roughly 10 milliliters of peripheral blood from each donor. Study observations and caveats: More naive CD4+ cells and higher diversity were found in long-lived than in aged donors. It was held that diversity estimates obtained from one million T cells represented underestimates.

This clonotype was counted between two and nine times. The antigen is not known. The receptor's source is a human donor in good health. Sequences were obtained from blood. The rearrangement uses TRBV7-9 and TRBJ2-1, with TRBD1 identical over 8 bases. The CDR3 DNA sequence: TGTGCCAGCAGCAAACAGGGGGAATCAAGGTACAATGAGCAGTTCTTC. It is translated as CASSKQGESRYNEQFF. The full variable domain, with the rest looked up from reference TRBV7-9 and TRBJ2-1, is DTGVSQNPRHKITKRGQNVTFRCDPISEHNRLYWYRQTLGQGPEFLTYFQNEAQLEKSRLLSDRFSAERPKGSFSTLEIQRTEQGDSAMYLCASSKQGESRYNEQFFGPGTRLTVL.